This TCR beta chain comes out of a study of cytomegalovirus exposure and HLA in healthy donors. Germline values: CDR1 SGHRS, CDR2 YFSETQ. V gave up 4 bases and J gave up 5 bases; unmatched junction bases: 2. The CDR3 is made up of 12 amino acids. The PCR had 60 Vbeta and 13 Jbeta primers. The data were produced by immunoSEQ multiplex PCR, yet TCRdb's version contains in-frame clones alone and is incomplete. The repertoire holds about 180,000 clones, with 70% to 85% as singletons. The chain combines TRBV5-1 with TRBJ1-1, with 7 bases matching TRBD1. This receptor was identified in a middle-aged woman in good health and CMV-seronegative. Material for sequencing was PBMCs. The CDR3 DNA reads as TGCGCCAGCAGCCCAGGGGGAACTGAAGCTTTCTTT. Amino acid sequence: CASSPGGTEAFF.